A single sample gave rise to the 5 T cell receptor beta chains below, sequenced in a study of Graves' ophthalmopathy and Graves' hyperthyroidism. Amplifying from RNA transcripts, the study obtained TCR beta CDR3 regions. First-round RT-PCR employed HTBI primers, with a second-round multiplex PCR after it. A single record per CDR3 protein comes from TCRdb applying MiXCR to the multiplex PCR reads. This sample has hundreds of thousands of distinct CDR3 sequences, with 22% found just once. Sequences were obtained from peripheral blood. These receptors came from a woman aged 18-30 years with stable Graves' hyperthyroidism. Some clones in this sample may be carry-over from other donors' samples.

The CDR3 DNA follows: TGTGCCAGCAGTGTAACAGGACCTAATTCACCCCTCCACTTT. Its translation is CASSVTGPNSPLHF. The V and J genes are TRBV12-3 or TRBV12-4 and TRBJ1-6; possibly TRBD1 for D (5 bases). The V and J ends lost 5 bases and 6 bases respectively, with 11 bases between them. This CDR3 has 14 amino acids.

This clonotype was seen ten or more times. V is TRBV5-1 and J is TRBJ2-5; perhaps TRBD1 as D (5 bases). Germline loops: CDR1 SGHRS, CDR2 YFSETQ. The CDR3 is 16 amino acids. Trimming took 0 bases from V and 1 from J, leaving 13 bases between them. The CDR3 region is CASSLGGRGSQETQYF. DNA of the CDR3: TGCGCCAGCAGCTTGGGGGGCCGAGGCAGCCAAGAGACCCAGTACTTC.

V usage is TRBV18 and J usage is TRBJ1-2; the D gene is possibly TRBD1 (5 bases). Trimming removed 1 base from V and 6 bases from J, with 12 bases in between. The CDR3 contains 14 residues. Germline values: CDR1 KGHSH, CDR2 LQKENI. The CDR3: CASSPRIRGDGYTF. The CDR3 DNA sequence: TGTGCCAGCTCACCACGGATCCGGGGGGATGGCTACACCTTC.

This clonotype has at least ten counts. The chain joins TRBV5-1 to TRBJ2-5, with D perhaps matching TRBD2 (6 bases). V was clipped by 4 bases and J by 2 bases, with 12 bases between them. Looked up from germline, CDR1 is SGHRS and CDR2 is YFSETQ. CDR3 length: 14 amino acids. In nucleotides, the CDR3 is TGCGCCAGCAGCGAGGGACTTTATCAAGAGACCCAGTACTTC. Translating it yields CASSEGLYQETQYF.

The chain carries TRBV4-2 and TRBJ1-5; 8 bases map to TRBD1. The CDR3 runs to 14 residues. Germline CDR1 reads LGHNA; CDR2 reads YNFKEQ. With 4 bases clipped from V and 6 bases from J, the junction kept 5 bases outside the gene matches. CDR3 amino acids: CASSPTGGIQPQHF. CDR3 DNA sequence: TGTGCCAGCAGCCCTACAGGGGGGATTCAGCCCCAGCATTTT.